The following is a TCR beta chain sequence with its context. Antigen specificity is unknown. This record belongs to a study of a mutant IDH1 vaccine in newly diagnosed glioma. Broader study findings: There seemed to be no relation between pseudoprogression and changes in top peripheral T cell clonotypes.

Time point reported: baseline, week 1 (first vaccination visit). The treatment denotes: pre-vaccination baseline after standard-of-care therapy. New WHO grade 3 or 4 astrocytomas that were IDH1-mutant and ATRX-lost had been found in donors. The assay was immunoSEQ multiplex PCR, and TCRdb's table has in-frame clones only and misses some. The sample comprises roughly 46,000 clones, around 86% of which are singletons, and approximately 2.5% rests with the top ten. CDR1 is SNHLY, CDR2 FYNNEI, per germline. V shed 6 bases and J shed 8 bases, with 10 bases lying between them. The CDR3 spans 11 residues. This chain connects TRBV2 to TRBJ1-2; D is uncertain. This sample comprised PBMCs, obtained from a glioma patient treated with radiotherapy, temozolomide or both. The source is a man between 35 and 55 years old with glioma. The CDR3 coding sequence is TGTGCCAGCAGCCCGGAAAGAGGCTACACCTTC. Its translation: CASSPERGYTF.